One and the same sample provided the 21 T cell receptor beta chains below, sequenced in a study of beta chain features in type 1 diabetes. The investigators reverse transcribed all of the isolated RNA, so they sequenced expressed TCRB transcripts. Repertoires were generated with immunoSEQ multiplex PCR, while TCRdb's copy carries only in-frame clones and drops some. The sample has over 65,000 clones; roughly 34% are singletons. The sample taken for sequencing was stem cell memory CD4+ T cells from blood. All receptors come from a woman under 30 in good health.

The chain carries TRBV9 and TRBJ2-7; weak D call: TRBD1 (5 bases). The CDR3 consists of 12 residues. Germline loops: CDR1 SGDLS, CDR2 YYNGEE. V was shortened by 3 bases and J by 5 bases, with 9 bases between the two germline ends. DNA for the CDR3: TGTGCCAGCAGCGCAGGGTCCCACGAGCAGTACTTC. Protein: CASSAGSHEQYF.

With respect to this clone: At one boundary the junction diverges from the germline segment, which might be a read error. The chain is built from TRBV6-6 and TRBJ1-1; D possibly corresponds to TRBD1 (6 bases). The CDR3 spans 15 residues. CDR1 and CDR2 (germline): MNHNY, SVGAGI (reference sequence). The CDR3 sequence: CTSTTAGAANTEAFF. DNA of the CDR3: TGTACCAGCACCACGGCGGGGGCAGCGAACACTGAAGCTTTCTTT.

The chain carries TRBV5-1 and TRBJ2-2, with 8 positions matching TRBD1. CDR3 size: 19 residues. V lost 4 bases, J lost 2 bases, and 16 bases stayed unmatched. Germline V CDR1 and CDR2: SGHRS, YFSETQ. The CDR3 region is CASSALTGALSFNTGELFF. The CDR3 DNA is TGCGCCAGCAGCGCTTTGACAGGGGCGCTATCATTCAACACCGGGGAGCTGTTTTTT.

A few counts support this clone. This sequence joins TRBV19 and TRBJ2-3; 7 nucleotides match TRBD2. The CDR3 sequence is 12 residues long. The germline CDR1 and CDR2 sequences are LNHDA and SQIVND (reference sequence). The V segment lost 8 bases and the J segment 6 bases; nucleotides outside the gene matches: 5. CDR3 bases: TGTGCCAGTGGACTAGAACGGGATACGCAGTATTTT. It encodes CASGLERDTQYF.

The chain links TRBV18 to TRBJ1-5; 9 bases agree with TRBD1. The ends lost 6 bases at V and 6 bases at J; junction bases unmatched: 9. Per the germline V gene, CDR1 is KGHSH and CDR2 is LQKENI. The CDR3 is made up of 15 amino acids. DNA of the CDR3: TGTGCCAGCTCGGGGGGACAGGGTTTTAGTCAGCCCCAGCATTTT. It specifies CASSGGQGFSQPQHF.

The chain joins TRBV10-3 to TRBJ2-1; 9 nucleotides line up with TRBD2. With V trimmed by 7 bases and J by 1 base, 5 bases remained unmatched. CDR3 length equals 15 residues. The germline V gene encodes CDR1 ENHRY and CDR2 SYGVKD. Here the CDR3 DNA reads TGTGCCATCACATCGGCGGGGGGGTCCTACAATGAGCAGTTCTTC. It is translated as CAITSAGGSYNEQFF.

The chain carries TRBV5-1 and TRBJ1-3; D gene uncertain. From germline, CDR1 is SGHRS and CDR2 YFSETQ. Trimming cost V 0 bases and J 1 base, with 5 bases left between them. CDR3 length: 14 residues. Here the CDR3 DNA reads TGCGCCAGCAGCTTGGGCAGATCTGGAAACACCATATATTTT. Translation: CASSLGRSGNTIYF. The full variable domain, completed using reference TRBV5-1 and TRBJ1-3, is KAGVTQTPRYLIKTRGQQVTLSCSPISGHRSVSWYQQTPGQGLQFLFEYFSETQRNKGNFPGRFSGRQFSNSRSEMNVSTLELGDSALYLCASSLGRSGNTIYFGEGSWLTVV.

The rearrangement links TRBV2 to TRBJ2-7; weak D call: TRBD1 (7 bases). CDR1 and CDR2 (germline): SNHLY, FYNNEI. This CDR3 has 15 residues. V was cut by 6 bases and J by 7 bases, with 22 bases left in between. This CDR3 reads CASSRWAGGPEEQYF. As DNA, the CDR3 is TGTGCCAGCAGCCGTTGGGCAGGGGGGCCCGAGGAGCAGTACTTC. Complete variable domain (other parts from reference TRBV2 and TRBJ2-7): EPEVTQTPSHQVTQMGQEVILRCVPISNHLYFYWYRQILGQKVEFLVSFYNNEISEKSEIFDDQFSVERPDGSNFTLKIRSTKLEDSAMYFCASSRWAGGPEEQYFGPGTRLTVT.

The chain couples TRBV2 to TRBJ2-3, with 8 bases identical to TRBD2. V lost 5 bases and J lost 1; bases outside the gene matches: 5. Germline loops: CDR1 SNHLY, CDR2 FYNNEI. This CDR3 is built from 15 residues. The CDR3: CASSIGGGGTDTQYF. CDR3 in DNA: TGTGCCAGCAGTATCGGGGGGGGAGGCACAGATACGCAGTATTTT.

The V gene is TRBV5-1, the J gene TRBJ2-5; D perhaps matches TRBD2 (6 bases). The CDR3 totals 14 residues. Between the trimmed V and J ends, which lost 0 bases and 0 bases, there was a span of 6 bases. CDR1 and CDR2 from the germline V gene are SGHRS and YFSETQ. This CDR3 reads CASSLGDYQETQYF. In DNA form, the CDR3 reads TGCGCCAGCAGCTTGGGGGACTACCAAGAGACCCAGTACTTC.

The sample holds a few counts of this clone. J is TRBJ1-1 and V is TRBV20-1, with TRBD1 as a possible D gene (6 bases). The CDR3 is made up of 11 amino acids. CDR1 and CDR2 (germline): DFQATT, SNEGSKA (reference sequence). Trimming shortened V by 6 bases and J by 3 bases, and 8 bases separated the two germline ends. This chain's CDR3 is CSAAGDTEAFF. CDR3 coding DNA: TGCAGTGCCGCAGGGGACACTGAAGCTTTCTTT.

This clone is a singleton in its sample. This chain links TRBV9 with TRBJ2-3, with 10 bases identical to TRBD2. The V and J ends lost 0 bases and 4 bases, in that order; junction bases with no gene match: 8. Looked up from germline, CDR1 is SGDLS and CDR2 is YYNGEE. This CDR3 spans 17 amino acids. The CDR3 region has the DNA TGTGCCAGCAGCGTAGGAGTCAGCGGGGGGGCCGCAGATACGCAGTATTTT. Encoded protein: CASSVGVSGGAADTQYF. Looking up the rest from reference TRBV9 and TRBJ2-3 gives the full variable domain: DSGVTQTPKHLITATGQRVTLRCSPRSGDLSVYWYQQSLDQGLQFLIQYYNGEERAKGNILERFSAQQFPDLHSELNLSSLELGDSALYFCASSVGVSGGAADTQYFGPGTRLTVL.

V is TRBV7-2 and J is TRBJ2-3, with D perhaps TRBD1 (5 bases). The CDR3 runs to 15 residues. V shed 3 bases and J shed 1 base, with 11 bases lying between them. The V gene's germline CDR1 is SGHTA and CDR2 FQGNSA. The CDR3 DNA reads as TGTGCCAGCAGCTTGAATGGGGCGGGCACAGATACGCAGTATTTT. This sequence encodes CASSLNGAGTDTQYF.

CDR3 in DNA: TGCAGTGCTGAGGTCAACTATGGCTACACCTTC. It codes for CSAEVNYGYTF. V and J are TRBV20-1 and TRBJ1-2; the D is unclear. V gave up 5 bases and J gave up 2 bases, with 6 bases separating them. CDR1 and CDR2 from the germline V gene are DFQATT and SNEGSKA (reference sequence). The CDR3 has 11 residues.

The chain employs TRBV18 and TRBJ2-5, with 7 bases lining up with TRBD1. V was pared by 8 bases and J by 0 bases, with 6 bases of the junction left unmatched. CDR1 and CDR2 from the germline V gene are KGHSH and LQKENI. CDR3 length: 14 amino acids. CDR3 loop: CASDRDRNQETQYF. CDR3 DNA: TGTGCCAGCGACCGGGACAGAAACCAAGAGACCCAGTACTTC.

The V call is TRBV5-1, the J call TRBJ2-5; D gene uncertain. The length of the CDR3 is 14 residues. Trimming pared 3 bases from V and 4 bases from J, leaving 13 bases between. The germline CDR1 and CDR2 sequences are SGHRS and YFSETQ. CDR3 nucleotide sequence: TGCGCCAGCAGCTCTACTCTCTTCGGAGAGACCCAGTACTTC. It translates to CASSSTLFGETQYF.

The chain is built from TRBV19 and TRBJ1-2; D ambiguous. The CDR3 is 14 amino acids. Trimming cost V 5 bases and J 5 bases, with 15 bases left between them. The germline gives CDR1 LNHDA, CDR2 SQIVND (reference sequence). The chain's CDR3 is CASSQAGLAYGYTF. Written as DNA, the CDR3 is TGTGCCAGTAGTCAAGCGGGTCTCGCTTATGGCTACACCTTC.

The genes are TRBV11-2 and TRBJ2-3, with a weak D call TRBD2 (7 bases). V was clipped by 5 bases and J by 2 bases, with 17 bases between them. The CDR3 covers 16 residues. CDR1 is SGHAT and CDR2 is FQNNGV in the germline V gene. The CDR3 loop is CASSQEWGGYTDTQYF. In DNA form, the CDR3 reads TGTGCCAGCAGCCAGGAGTGGGGGGGCTACACAGATACGCAGTATTTT. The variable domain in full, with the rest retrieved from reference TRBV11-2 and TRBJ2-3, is EAGVAQSPRYKIIEKRQSVAFWCNPISGHATLYWYQQILGQGPKLLIQFQNNGVVDDSQLPKDRFSAERLKGVDSTLKIQPAKLEDSAVYLCASSQEWGGYTDTQYFGPGTRLTVL.

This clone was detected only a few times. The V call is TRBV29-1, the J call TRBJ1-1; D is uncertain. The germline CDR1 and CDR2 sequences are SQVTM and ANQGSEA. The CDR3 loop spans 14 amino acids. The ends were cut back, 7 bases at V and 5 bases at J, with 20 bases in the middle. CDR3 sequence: CSAVRDLTGTEAFF. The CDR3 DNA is TGCAGCGCCGTACGGGATTTAACTGGAACTGAAGCTTTCTTT.

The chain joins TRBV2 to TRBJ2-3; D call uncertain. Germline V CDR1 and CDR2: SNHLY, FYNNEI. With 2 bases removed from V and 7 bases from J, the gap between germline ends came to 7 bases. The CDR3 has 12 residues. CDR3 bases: TGTGCCAGCAGTGAAAGCTTTTATACGCAGTATTTT. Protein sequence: CASSESFYTQYF. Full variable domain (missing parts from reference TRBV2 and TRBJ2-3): EPEVTQTPSHQVTQMGQEVILRCVPISNHLYFYWYRQILGQKVEFLVSFYNNEISEKSEIFDDQFSVERPDGSNFTLKIRSTKLEDSAMYFCASSESFYTQYFGPGTRLTVL.

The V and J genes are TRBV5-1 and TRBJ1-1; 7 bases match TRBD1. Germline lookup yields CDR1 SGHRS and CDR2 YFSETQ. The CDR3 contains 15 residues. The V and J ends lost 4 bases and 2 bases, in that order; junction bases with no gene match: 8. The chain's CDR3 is CASSGRTGRNTEAFF. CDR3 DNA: TGCGCCAGCAGCGGGAGGACAGGCCGAAACACTGAAGCTTTCTTT.